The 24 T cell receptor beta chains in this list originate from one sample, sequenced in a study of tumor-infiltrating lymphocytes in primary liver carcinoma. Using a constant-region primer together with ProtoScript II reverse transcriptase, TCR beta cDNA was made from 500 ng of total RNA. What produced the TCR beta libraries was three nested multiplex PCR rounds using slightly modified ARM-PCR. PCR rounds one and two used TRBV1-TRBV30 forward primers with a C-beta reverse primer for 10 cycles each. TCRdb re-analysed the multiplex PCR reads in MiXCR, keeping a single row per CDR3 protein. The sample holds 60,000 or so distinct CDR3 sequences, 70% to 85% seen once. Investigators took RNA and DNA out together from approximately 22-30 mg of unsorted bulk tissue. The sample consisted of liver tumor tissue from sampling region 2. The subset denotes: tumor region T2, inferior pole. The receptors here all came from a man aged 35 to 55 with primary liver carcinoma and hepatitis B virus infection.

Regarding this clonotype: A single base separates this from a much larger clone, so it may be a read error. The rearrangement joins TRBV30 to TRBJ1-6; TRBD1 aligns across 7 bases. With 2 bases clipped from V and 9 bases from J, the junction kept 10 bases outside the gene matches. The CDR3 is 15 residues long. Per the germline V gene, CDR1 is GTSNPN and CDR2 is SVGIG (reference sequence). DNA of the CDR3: TGTGCCTGGAGTCCCAAGACAGGGCTCTTTTCACCCCTCCACTTT. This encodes CAWSPKTGLFSPLHF.

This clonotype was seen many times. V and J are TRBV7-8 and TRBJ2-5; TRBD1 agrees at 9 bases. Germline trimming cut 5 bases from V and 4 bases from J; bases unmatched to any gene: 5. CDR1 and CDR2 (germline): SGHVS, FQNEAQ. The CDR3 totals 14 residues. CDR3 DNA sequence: TGTGCCAGCAGCATCACAGGGGGCAGAGAGACCCAGTACTTC. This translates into CASSITGGRETQYF.

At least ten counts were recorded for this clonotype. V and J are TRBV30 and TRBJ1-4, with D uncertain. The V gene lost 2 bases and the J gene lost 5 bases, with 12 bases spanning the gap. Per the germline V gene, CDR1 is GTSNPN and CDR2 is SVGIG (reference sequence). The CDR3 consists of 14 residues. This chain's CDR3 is CAWSRRDKNEKLFF. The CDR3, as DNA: TGTGCCTGGAGTCGACGGGATAAGAATGAAAAACTGTTTTTT. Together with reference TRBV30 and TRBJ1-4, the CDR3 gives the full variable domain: SQTIHQWPATLVQPVGSPLSLECTVEGTSNPNLYWYRQAAGRGLQLLFYSVGIGQISSEVPQNLSASRPQDRQFILSSKKLLLSDSGFYLCAWSRRDKNEKLFFGSGTQLSVL.

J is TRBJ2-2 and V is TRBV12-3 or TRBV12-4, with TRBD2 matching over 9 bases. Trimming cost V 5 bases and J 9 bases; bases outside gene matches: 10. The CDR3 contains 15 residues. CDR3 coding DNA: TGTGCCAGCAGTCTGGCGGGAGGGCCGGACTGGGAGCTGTTTTTT. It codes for CASSLAGGPDWELFF.

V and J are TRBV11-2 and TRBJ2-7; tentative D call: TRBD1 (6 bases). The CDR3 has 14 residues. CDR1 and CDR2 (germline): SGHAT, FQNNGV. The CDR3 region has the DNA TGTGTCAACAGCTTTGACGCAGGGGCGGGCGAGCAGTACTTC. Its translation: CVNSFDAGAGEQYF.

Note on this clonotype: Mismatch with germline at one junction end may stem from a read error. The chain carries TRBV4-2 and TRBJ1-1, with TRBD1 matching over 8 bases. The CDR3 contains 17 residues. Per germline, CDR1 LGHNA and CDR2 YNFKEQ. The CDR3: CARSQEYGQGFWTEVFF. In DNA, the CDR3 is TGTGCCAGGAGCCAAGAGTACGGACAGGGTTTTTGGACTGAAGTCTTCTTT.

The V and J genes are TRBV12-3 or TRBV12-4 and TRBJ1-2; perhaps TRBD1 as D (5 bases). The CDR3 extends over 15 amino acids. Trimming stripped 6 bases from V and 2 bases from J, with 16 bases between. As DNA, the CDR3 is TGTGCCAGCAGCCTCGATCAAGGGGCAAACTATGGCTACACCTTC. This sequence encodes CASSLDQGANYGYTF.

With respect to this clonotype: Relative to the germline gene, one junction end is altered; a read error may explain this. The CDR3 region has the DNA TGCCGCGTTGAAGCCGAAGGGTTTTTCACTGAAGCTTTCTTT. As protein: CRVEAEGFFTEAFF. This chain uses TRBV29-1 with TRBJ1-1, with D hard to call. Germline V gene sequence: CDR1 SQVTM, CDR2 ANQGSEA. This CDR3 has 14 residues.

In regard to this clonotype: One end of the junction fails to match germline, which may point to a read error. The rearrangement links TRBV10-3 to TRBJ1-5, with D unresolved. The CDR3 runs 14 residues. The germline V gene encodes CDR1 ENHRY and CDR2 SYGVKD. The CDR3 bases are TGTCCCATCAGCGAGTATGTGGGTGATCAGCCCCAGCATTTT. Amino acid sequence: CPISEYVGDQPQHF.

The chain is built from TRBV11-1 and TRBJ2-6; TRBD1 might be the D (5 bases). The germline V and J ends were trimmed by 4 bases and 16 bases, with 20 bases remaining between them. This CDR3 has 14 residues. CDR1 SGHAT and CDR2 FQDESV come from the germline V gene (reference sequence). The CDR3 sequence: CASSWNSGASVLTF. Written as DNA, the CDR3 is TGTGCCAGCAGCTGGAACTCTGGGGCCAGCGTTCTGACTTTC.

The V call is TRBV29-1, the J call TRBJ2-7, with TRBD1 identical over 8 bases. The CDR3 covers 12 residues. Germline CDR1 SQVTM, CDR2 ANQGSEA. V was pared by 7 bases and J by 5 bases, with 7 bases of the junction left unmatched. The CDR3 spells CSGRTGSDEQYF. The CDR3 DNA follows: TGCAGCGGCCGGACAGGGAGCGACGAGCAGTACTTC.

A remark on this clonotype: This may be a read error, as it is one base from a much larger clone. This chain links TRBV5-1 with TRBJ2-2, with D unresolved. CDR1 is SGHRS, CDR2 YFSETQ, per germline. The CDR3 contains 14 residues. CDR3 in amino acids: CVSSLAERPGELFF. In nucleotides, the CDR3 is TGCGTCAGCAGCTTGGCCGAGAGACCCGGGGAGCTGTTTTTT.

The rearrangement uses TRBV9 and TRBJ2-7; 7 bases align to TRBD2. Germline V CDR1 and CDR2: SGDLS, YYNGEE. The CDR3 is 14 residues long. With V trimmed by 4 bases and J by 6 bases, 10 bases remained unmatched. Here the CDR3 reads CASSTFERGGEQYF. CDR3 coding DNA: TGTGCCAGCAGCACATTCGAGCGGGGAGGCGAGCAGTACTTC.

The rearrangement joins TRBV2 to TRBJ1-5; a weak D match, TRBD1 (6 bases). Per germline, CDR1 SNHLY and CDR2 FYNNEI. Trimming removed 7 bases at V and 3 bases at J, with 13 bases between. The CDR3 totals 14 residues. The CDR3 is CASNNGTNNQPQHF. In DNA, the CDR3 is TGTGCCAGCAACAATGGGACAAACAATCAGCCCCAGCATTTT.

The CDR3 is CASSLTLGGSGETQYF. CDR3 nucleotides: TGTGCCAGCAGCTTAACGTTAGGGGGCTCGGGGGAGACCCAGTACTTC. The genes are TRBV11-2 and TRBJ2-5; 7 positions match TRBD1. Per germline, CDR1 SGHAT and CDR2 FQNNGV. Trimming removed 2 bases from V and 5 bases from J; junction bases left unmatched: 11. This CDR3 comprises 16 residues.

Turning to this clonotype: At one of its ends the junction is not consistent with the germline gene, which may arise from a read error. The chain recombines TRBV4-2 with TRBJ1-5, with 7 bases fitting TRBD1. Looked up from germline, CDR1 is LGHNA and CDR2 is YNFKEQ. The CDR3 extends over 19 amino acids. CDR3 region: CASSQGEGSGQPSNKPQHF. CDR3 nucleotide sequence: TGTGCCAGCAGCCAAGGGGAGGGGTCGGGACAGCCCAGCAATAAGCCCCAGCATTTT.

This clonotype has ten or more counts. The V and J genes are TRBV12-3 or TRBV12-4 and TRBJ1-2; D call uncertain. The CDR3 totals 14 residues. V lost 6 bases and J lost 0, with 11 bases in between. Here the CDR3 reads CASSPSGTNYGYTF. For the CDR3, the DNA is TGTGCCAGCAGCCCCTCGGGGACTAACTATGGCTACACCTTC.

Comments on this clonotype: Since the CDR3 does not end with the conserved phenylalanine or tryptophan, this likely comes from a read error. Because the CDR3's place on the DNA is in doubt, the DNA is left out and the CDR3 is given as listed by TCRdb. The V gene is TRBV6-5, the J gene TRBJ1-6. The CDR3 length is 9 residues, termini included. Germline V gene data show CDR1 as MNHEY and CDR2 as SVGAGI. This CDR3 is CASSRPLRS.

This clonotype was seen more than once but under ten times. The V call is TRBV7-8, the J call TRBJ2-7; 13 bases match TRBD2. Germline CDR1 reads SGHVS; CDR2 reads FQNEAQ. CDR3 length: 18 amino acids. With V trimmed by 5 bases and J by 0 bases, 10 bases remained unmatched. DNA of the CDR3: TGTGCCAGCAGCCCTCGGACTAGCGGGAGTATGCGCTCCTACGAGCAGTACTTC. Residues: CASSPRTSGSMRSYEQYF.

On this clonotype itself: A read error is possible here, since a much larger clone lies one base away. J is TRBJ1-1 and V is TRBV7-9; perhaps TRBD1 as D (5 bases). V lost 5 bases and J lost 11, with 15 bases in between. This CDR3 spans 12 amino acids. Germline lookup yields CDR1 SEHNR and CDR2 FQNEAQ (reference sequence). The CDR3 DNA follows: TGTGCCAGCAGCCAGTCAGGGTTCGTTGCTTTCTTT. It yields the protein CASSQSGFVAFF. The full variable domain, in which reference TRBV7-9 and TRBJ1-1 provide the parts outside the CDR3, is DTGVSQNPRHKITKRGQNVTFRCDPISEHNRLYWYRQTLGQGPEFLTYFQNEAQLEKSRLLSDRFSAERPKGSFSTLEIQRTEQGDSAMYLCASSQSGFVAFFGQGTRLTVV.

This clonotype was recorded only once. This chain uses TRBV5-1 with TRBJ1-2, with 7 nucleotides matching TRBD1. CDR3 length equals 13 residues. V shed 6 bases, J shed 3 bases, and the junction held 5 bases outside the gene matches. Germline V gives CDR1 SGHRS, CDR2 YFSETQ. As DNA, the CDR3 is TGCGCCAGCACGTTGGACAGGTACTATGGCTACACCTTC. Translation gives CASTLDRYYGYTF. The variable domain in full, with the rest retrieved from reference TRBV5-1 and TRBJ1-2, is KAGVTQTPRYLIKTRGQQVTLSCSPISGHRSVSWYQQTPGQGLQFLFEYFSETQRNKGNFPGRFSGRQFSNSRSEMNVSTLELGDSALYLCASTLDRYYGYTFGSGTRLTVV.

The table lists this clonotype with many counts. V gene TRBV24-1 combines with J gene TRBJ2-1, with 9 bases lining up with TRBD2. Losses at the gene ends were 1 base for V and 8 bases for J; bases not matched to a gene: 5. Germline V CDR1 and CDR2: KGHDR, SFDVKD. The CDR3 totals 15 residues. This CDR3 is CATSDFLAGQYEQFF. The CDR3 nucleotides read TGTGCCACCAGTGATTTTCTAGCGGGACAGTATGAGCAGTTCTTC.

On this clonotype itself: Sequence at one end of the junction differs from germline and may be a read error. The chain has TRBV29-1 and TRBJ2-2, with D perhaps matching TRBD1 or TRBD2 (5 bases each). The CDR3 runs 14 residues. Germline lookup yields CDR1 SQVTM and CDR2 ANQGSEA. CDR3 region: CNVGRDPNTGELFF. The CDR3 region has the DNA TGCAACGTTGGCCGGGACCCGAACACCGGGGAACTGTTTTTT.

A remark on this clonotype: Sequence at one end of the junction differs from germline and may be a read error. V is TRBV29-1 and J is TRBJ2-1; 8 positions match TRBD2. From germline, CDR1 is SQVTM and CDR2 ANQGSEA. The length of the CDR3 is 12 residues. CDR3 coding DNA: TGCAGCGCCCACCCGGGGGGGAATGAGCAGCTCTTC. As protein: CSAHPGGNEQLF.